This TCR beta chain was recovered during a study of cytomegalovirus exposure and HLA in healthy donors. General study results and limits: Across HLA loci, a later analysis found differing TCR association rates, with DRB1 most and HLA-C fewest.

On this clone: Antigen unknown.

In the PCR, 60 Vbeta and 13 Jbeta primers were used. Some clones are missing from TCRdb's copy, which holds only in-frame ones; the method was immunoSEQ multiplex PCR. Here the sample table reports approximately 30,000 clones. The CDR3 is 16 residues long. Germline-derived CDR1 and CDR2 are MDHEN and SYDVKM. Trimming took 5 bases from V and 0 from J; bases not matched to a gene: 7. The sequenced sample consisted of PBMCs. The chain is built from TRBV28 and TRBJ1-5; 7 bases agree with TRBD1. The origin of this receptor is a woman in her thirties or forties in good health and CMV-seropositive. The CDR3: CASSLQGSRSNQPQHF. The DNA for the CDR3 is TGTGCCAGCAGTCTACAGGGGAGCCGTAGCAATCAGCCCCAGCATTTT.